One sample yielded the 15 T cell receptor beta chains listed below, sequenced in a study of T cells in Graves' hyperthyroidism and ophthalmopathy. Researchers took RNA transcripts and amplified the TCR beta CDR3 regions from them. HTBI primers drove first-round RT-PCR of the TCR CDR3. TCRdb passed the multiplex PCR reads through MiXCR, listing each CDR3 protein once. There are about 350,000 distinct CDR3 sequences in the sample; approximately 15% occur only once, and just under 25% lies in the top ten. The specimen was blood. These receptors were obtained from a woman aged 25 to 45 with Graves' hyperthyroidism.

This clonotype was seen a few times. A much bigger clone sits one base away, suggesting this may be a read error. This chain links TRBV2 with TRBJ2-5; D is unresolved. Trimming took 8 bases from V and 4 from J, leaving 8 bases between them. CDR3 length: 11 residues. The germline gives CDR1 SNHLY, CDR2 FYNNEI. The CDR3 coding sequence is TGTGCCAGCGGGATCCGAGAGACCCAGTACTTC. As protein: CASGIRETQYF.

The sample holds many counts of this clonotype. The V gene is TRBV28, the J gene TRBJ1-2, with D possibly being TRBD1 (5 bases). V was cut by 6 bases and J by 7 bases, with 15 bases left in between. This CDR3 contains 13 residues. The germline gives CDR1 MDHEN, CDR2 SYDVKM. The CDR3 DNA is TGTGCCAGCAGCGGATACGCAGGGCTTGGCTACACCTTC. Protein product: CASSGYAGLGYTF.

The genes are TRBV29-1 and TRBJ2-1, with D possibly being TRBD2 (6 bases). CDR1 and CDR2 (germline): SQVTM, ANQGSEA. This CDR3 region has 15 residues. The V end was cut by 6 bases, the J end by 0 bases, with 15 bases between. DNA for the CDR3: TGCAGCGTAGCGGGCGTGCCGAGCTCCTACAATGAGCAGTTCTTC. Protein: CSVAGVPSSYNEQFF.

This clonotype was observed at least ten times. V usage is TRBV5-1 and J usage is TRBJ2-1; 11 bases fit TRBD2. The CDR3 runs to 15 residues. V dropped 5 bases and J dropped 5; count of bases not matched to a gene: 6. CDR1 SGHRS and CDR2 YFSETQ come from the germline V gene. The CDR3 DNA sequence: TGCGCCAGCAGTTCCGGGACTAGCGGACACAATGAGCAGTTCTTC. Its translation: CASSSGTSGHNEQFF.

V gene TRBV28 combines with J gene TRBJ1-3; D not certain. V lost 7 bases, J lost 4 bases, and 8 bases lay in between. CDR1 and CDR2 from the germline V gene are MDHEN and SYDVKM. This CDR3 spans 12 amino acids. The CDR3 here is CASIKGGNTIYF. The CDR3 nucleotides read TGTGCCAGCATCAAGGGCGGAAACACCATATATTTT.

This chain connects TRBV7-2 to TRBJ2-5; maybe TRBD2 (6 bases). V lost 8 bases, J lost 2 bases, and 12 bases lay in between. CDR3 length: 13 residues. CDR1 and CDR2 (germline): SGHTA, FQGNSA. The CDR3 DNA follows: TGTGCCAGCTCTGGCGGGAAGCAAGAGACCCAGTACTTC. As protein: CASSGGKQETQYF.

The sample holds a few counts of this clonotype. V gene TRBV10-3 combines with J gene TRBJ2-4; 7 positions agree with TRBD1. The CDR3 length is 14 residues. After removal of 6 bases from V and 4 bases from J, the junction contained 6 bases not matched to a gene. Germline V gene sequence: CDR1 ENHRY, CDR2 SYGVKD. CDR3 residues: CAIRGTAEKNIQYF. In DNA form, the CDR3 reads TGTGCCATCAGGGGGACAGCAGAAAAAAACATTCAGTACTTC.

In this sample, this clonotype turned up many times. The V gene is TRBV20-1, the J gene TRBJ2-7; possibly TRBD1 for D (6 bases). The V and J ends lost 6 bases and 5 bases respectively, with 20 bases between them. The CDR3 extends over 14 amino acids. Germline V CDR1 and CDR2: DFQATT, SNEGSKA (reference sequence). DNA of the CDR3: TGCAGTGCCGACGGGGTGGGGGCGATCAACGAGCAGTACTTC. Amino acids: CSADGVGAINEQYF.

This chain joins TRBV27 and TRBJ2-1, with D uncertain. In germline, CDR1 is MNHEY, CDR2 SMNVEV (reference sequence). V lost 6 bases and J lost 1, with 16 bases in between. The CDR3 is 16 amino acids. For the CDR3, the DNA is TGTGCCAGCAGAAGTCCGTTAGTGGCGTCCTACAATGAGCAGTTCTTC. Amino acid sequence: CASRSPLVASYNEQFF.

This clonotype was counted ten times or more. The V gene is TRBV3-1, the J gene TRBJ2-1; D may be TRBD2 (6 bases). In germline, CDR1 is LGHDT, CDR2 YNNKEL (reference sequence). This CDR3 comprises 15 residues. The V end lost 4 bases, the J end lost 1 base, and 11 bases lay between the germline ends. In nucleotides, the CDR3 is TGTGCCAGCAGCCTCGGACTATATTCCTACAATGAGCAGTTCTTC. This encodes CASSLGLYSYNEQFF.

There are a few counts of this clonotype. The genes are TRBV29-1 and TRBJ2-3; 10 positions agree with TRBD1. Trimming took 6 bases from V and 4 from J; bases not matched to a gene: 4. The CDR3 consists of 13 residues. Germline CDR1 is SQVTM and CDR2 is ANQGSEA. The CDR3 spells CSVSGTGADTQYF. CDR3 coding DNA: TGCAGCGTCTCCGGGACAGGGGCAGATACGCAGTATTTT.

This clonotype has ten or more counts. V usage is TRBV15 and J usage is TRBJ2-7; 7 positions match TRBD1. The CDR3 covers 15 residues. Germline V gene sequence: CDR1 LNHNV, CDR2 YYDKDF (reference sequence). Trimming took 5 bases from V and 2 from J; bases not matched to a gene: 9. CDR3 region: CATSLTGPRTYEQYF. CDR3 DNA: TGTGCCACCAGCCTGACAGGGCCGAGGACCTACGAGCAGTACTTC.

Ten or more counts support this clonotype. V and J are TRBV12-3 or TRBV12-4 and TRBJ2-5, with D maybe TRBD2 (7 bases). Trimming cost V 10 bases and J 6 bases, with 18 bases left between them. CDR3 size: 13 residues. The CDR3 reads CATAGGGWKTQYF. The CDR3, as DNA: TGTGCCACGGCTGGGGGGGGCTGGAAGACCCAGTACTTC.

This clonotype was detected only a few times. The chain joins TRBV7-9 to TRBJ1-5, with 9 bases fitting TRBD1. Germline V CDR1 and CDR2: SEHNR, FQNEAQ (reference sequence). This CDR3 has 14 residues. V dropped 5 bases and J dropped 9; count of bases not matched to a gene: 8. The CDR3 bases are TGTGCCAGCAGCGAGGGACAGGGCGATACGCCCCAGCATTTT. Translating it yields CASSEGQGDTPQHF.

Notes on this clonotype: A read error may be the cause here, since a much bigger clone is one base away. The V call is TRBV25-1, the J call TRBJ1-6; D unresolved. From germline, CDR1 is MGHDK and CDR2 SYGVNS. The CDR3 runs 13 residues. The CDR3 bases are TGTGCCAGCGGAAGGGAGTATAATTCACTCCTCCACTTT. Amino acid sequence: CASGREYNSLLHF.